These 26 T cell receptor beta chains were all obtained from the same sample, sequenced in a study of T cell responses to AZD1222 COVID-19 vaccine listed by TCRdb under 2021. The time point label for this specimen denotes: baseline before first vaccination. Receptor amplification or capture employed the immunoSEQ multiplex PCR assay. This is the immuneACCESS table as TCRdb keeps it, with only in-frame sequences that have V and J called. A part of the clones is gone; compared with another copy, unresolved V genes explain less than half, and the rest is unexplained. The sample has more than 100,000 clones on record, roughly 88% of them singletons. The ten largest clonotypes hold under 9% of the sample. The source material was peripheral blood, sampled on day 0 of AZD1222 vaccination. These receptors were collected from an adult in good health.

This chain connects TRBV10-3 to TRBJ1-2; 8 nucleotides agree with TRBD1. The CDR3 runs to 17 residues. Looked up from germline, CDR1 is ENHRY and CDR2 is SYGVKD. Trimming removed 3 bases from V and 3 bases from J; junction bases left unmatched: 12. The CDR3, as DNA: TGTGCCATCAGTGACCGGAGATCAGGGGGCGCCGACTATGGCTACACCTTC. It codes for CAISDRRSGGADYGYTF.

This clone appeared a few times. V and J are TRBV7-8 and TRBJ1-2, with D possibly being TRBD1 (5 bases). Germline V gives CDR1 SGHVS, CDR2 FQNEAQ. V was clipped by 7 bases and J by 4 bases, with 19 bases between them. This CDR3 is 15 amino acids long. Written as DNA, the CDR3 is TGTGCCAGCAATCAACGCTCGGGGCATGGCTATGGCTACACCTTC. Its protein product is CASNQRSGHGYGYTF.

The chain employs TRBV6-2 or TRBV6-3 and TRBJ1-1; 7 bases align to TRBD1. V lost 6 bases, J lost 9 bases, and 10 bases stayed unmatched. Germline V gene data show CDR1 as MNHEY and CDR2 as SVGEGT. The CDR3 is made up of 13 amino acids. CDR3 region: CASSRDSVAKAFF. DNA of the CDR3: TGTGCCAGCAGCCGGGACAGTGTGGCGAAAGCTTTCTTT.

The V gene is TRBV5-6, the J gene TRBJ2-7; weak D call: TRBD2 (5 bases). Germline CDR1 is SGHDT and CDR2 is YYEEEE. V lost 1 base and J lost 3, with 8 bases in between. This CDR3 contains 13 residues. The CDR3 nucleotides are TGTGCCAGCAGCTTGTCGGGGATCTACGAGCAGTACTTC. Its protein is CASSLSGIYEQYF.

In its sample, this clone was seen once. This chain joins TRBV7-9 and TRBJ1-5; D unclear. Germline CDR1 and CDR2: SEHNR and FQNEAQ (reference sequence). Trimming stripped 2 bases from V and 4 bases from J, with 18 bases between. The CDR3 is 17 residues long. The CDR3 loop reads CASSLSLSGGPNQPQHF. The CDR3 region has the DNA TGTGCCAGCAGCTTATCATTGTCGGGAGGGCCGAATCAGCCCCAGCATTTT.

The DNA of the CDR3 is TGTGCCAGCAGCGTTGCTCCTACCGGGAGTGATACGCAGTATTTT. This sequence encodes CASSVAPTGSDTQYF. The chain uses TRBV9 and TRBJ2-3, with a tentative D call TRBD2 (6 bases). Looked up from germline, CDR1 is SGDLS and CDR2 is YYNGEE. V was shortened by 2 bases and J by 6 bases, with 16 bases between the two germline ends. The CDR3 runs 15 residues.

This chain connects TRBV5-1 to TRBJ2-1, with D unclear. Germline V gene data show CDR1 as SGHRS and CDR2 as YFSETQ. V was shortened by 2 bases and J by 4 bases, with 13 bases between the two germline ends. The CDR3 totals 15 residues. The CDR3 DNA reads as TGCGCCAGCAGCTTAGAGAACATCCGATACAATGAGCAGTTCTTC. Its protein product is CASSLENIRYNEQFF.

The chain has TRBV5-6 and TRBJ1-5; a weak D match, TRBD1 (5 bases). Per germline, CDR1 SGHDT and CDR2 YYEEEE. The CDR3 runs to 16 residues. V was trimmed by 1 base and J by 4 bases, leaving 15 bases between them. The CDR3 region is CASSLSRGQGNQPQHF. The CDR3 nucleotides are TGTGCCAGCAGCTTGAGTAGAGGACAAGGGAATCAGCCCCAGCATTTT. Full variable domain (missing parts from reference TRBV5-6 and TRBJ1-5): DAGVTQSPTHLIKTRGQQVTLRCSPKSGHDTVSWYQQALGQGPQFIFQYYEEEERQRGNFPDRFSGHQFPNYSSELNVNALLLGDSALYLCASSLSRGQGNQPQHFGDGTRLSIL.

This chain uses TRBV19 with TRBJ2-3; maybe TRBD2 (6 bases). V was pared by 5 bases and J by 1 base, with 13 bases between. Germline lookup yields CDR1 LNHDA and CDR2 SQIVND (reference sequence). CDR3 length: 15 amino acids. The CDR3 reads CASSPRGVRTDTQYF. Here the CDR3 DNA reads TGTGCCAGTAGTCCCCGCGGGGTACGCACAGATACGCAGTATTTT. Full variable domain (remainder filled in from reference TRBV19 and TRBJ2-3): DGGITQSPKYLFRKEGQNVTLSCEQNLNHDAMYWYRQDPGQGLRLIYYSQIVNDFQKGDIAEGYSVSREKKESFPLTVTSAQKNPTAFYLCASSPRGVRTDTQYFGPGTRLTVL.

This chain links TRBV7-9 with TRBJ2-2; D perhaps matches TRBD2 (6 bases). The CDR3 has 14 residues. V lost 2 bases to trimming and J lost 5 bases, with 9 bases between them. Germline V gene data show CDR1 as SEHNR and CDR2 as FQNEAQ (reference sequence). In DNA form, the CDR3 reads TGTGCCAGCAGCTTAATGGCGGGAACCGGGGAGCTGTTTTTT. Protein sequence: CASSLMAGTGELFF.

The CDR3 protein is CASSTLTGGIGTQYF. CDR3 sequence (DNA): TGTGCCAGCAGCACCTTGACAGGGGGCATAGGGACCCAGTACTTC. The V gene is TRBV6-5, the J gene TRBJ2-5; 10 bases match TRBD1. This CDR3 region has 15 residues. Germline V lookup: CDR1 MNHEY, CDR2 SVGAGI. With 6 bases clipped from V and 7 bases from J, the junction kept 11 bases outside the gene matches.

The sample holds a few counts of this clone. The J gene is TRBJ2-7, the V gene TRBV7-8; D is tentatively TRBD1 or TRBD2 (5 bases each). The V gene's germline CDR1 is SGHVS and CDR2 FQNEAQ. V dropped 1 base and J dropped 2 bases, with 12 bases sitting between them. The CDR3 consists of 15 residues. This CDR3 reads CASSLGDRGTYEQYF. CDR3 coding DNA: TGTGCCAGCAGCTTAGGGGACCGCGGAACCTACGAGCAGTACTTC.

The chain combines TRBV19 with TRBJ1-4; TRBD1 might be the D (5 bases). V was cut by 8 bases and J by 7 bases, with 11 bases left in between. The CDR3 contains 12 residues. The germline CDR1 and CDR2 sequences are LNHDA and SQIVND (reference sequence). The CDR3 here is CASSLGTEKLFF. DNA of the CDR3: TGTGCCAGTTCCCTGGGGACTGAAAAACTGTTTTTT. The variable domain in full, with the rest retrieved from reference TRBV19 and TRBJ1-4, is DGGITQSPKYLFRKEGQNVTLSCEQNLNHDAMYWYRQDPGQGLRLIYYSQIVNDFQKGDIAEGYSVSREKKESFPLTVTSAQKNPTAFYLCASSLGTEKLFFGSGTQLSVL.

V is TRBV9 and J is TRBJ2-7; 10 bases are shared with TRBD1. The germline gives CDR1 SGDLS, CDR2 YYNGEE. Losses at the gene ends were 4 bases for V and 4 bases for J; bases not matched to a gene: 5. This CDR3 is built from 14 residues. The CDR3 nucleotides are TGTGCCAGCAGCCCTTTGGGACAGGGGTACGAGCAGTACTTC. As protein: CASSPLGQGYEQYF.

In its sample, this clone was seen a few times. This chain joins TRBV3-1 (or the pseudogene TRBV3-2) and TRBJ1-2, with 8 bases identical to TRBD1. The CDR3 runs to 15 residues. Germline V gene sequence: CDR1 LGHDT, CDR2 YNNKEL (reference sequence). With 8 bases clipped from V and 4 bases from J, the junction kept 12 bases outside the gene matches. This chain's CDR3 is CASGSLDRGGYGYTF. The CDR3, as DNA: TGTGCCAGCGGGTCCTTAGACAGGGGTGGCTATGGCTACACCTTC.

The CDR3 coding sequence is TGTGCCAGCAGCTTAAGGGGTGAGACCCAGTACTTC. This codes for CASSLRGETQYF. The chain uses TRBV7-3 and TRBJ2-5; unclear D gene. This CDR3 has 12 residues. The V end was cut by 1 base, the J end by 5 bases, with 5 bases between. Germline CDR1 SGHTA, CDR2 FQGTGA.

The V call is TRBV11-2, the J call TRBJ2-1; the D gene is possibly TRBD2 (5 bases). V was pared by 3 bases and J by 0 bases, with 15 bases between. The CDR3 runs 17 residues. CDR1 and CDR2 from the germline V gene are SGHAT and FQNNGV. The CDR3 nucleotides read TGTGCCAGCAGCTTTCCCGAGCGGAGCTACTCCTACAATGAGCAGTTCTTC. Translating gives CASSFPERSYSYNEQFF.

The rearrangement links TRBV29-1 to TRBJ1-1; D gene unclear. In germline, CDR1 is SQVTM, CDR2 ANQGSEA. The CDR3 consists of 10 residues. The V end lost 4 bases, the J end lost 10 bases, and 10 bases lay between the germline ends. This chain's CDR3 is CSVAQDRAFF. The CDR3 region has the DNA TGCAGCGTTGCGCAGGATAGAGCTTTCTTT.

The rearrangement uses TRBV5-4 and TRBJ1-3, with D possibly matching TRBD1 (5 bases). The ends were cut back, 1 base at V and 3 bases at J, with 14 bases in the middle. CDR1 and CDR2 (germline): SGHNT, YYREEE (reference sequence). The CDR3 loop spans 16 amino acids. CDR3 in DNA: TGTGCCAGCAGCTTGTCCCCTGTAGGGGTTGGAAACACCATATATTTT. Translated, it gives CASSLSPVGVGNTIYF.

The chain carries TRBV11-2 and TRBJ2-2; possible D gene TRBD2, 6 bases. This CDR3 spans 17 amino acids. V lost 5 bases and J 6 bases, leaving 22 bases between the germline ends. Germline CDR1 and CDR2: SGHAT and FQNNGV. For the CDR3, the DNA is TGTGCCAGCAGCCCGTACCCAGTAGGGAGCGGGCCCGGGGAGCTGTTTTTT. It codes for CASSPYPVGSGPGELFF.

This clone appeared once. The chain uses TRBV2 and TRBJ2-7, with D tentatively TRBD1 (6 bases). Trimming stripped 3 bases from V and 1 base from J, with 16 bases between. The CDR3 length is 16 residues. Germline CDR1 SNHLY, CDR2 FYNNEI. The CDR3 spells CASSDPRGSRSYEQYF. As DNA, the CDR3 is TGTGCCAGCAGTGACCCCAGGGGCTCAAGGTCCTACGAGCAGTACTTC.

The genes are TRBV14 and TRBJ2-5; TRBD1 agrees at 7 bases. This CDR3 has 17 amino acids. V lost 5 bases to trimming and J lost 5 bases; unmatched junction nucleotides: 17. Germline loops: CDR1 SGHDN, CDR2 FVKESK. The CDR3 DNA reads TGTGCCAGCAGCGATGACGCCGGGACAGCTGGTTGGGAGACCCAGTACTTC. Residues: CASSDDAGTAGWETQYF.

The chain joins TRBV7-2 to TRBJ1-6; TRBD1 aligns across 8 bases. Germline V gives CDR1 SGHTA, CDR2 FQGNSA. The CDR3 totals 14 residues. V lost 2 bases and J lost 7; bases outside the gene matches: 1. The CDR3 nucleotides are TGTGCCAGCAGCTTACAGGGGGCAAATTCACCCCTCCACTTT. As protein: CASSLQGANSPLHF.

The CDR3 DNA reads TGTGCCAGCAGCAAAGCCTGCTCTCCGGGACACCCTAACTATGGCTACACCTTC. Protein: CASSKACSPGHPNYGYTF. The chain carries TRBV21-1 and TRBJ1-2; TRBD1, the table's D call, was not compared with the DNA. TRBV21-1 is assigned pseudogene status. There are 18 residues in the CDR3.

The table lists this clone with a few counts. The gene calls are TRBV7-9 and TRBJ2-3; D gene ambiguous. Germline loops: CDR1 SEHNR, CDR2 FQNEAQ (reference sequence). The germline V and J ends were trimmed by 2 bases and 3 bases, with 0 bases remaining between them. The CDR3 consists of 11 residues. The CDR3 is CASSLTDTQYF. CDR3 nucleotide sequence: TGTGCCAGCAGCTTAACAGATACGCAGTATTTT.

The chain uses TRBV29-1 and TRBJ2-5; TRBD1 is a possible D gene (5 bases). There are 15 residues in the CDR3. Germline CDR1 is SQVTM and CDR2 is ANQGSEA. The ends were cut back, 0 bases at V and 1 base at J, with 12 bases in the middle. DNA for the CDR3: TGCAGCGTTGAAGATCTGGGGCACCGCCAAGAGACCCAGTACTTC. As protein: CSVEDLGHRQETQYF.